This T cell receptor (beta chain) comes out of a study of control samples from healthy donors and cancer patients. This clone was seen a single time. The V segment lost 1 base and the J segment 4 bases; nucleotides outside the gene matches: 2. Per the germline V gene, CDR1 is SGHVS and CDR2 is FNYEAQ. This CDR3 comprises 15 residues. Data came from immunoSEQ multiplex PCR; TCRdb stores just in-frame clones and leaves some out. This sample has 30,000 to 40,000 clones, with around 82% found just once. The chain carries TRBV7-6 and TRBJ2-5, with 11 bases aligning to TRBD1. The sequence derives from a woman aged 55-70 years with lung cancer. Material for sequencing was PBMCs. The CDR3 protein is CASSLGGQGVETQYF. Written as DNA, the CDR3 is TGTGCCAGCAGCTTAGGGGGACAGGGGGTAGAGACCCAGTACTTC.